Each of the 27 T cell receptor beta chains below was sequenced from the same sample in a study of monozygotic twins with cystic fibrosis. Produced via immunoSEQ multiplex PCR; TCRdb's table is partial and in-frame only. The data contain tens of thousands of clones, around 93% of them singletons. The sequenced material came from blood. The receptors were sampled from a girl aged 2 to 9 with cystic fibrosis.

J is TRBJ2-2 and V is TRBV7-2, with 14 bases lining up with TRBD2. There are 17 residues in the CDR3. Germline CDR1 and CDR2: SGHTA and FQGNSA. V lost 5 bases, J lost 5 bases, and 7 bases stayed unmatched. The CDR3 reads CASSPRGTSGGTGELFF. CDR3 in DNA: TGTGCCAGCAGCCCCCGAGGGACTAGCGGGGGAACCGGGGAGCTGTTTTTT.

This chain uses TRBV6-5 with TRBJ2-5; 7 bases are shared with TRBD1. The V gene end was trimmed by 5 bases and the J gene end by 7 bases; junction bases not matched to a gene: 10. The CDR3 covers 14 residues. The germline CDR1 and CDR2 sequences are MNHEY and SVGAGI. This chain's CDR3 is CASSPLTGSWTQYF. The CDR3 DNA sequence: TGTGCCAGCAGTCCTCTGACAGGGAGCTGGACCCAGTACTTC.

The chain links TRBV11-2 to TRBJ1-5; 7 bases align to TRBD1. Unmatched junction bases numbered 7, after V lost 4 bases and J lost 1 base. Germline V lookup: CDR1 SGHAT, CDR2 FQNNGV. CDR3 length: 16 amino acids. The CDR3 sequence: CASSSGGYVSNQPQHF. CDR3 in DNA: TGTGCCAGCAGCTCAGGGGGTTACGTAAGCAATCAGCCCCAGCATTTT.

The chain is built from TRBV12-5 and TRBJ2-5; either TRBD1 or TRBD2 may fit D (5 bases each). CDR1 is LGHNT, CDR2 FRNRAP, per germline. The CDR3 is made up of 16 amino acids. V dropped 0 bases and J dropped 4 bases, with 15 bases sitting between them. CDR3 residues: CASGLVLGVRSETQYF. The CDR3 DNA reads TGTGCTAGTGGTTTGGTACTGGGGGTTAGGTCAGAGACCCAGTACTTC.

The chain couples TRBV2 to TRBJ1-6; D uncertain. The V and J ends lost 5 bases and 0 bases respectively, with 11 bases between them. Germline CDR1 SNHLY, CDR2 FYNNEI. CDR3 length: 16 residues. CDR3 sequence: CASSSGPSSYNSPLHF. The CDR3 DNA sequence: TGTGCCAGCAGTTCAGGCCCAAGCTCCTATAATTCACCCCTCCACTTT.

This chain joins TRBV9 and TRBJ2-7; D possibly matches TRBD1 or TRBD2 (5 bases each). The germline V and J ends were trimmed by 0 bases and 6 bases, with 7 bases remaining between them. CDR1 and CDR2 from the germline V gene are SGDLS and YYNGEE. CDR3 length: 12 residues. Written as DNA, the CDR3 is TGTGCCAGCAGCGTAGTTGGGGGCGAGCAGTACTTC. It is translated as CASSVVGGEQYF.

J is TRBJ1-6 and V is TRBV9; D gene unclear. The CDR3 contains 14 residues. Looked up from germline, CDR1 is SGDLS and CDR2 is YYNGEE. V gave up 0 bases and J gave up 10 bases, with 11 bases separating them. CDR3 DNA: TGTGCCAGCAGCGTAGGAGGGTCCCCGTCACCCCTCCACTTT. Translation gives CASSVGGSPSPLHF.

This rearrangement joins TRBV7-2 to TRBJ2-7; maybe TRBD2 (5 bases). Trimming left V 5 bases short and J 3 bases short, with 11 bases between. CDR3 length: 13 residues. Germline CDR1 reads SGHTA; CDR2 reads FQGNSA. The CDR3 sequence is CASSPGVSYEQYF. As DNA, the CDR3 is TGTGCCAGCAGCCCCGGGGTTAGCTACGAGCAGTACTTC.

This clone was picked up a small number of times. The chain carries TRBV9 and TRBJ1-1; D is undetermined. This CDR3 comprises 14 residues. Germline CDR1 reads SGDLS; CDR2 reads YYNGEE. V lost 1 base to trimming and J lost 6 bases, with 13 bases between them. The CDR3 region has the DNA TGTGCCAGCAGCGTAAGTCAAGGGTCTGCTGAAGCTTTCTTT. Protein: CASSVSQGSAEAFF.

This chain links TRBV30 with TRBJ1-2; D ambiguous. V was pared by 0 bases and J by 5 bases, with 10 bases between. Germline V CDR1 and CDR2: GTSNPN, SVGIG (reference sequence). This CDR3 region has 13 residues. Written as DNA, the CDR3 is TGTGCCTGGAGTGTAAGAGGGATTTATGGCTACACCTTC. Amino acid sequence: CAWSVRGIYGYTF. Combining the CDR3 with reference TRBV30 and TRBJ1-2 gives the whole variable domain SQTIHQWPATLVQPVGSPLSLECTVEGTSNPNLYWYRQAAGRGLQLLFYSVGIGQISSEVPQNLSASRPQDRQFILSSKKLLLSDSGFYLCAWSVRGIYGYTFGSGTRLTVV.

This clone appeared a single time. This CDR3 reads CASSRTGYEQYF. DNA of the CDR3: TGTGCCAGCAGCCGGACAGGCTACGAGCAGTACTTC. The V call is TRBV7-9, the J call TRBJ2-7; 7 bases are a match to TRBD1. This CDR3 region has 12 residues. V was pared by 5 bases and J by 3 bases, with 1 base of the junction left unmatched. In germline, CDR1 is SEHNR, CDR2 FQNEAQ (reference sequence).

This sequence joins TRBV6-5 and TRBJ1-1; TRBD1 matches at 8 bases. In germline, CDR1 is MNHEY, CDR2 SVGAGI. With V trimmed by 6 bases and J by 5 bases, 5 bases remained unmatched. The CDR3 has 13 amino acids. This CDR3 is CASRPGGRTEAFF. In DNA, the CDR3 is TGTGCCAGCAGACCAGGGGGCCGGACTGAAGCTTTCTTT.

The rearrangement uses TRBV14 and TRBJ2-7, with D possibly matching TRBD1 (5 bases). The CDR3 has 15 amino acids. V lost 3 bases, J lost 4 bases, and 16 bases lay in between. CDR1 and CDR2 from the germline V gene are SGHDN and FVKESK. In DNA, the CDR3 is TGTGCCAGCAGCCAGTCCGACAGCCCTGGGTACGAGCAGTACTTC. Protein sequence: CASSQSDSPGYEQYF.

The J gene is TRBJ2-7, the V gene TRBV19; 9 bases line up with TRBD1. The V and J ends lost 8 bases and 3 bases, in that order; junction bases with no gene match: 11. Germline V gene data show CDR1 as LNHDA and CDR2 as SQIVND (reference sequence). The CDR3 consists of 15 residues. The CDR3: CASASSDRGYYEQYF. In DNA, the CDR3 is TGTGCCAGTGCCTCCTCGGACAGGGGTTACTACGAGCAGTACTTC.

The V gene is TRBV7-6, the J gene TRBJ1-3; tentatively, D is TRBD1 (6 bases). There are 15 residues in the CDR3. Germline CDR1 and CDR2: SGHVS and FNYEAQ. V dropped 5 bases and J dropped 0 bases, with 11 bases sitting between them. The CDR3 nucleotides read TGTGCCAGCAGCACTGACAGGAGCTCTGGAAACACCATATATTTT. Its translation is CASSTDRSSGNTIYF.

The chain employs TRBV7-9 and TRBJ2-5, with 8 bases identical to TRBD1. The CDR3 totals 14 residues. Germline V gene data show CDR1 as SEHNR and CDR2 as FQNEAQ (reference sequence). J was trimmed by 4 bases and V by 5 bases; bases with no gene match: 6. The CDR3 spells CASSPGDRRETQYF. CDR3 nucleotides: TGTGCCAGCAGCCCGGGGGACAGGAGAGAGACCCAGTACTTC.

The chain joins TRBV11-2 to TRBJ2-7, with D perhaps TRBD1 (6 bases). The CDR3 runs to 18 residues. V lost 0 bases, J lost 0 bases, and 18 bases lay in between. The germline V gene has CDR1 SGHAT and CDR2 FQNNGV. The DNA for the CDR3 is TGTGCCAGCAGCTTAGATTCGGCTGGGGACATCATCTCCTACGAGCAGTACTTC. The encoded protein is CASSLDSAGDIISYEQYF.

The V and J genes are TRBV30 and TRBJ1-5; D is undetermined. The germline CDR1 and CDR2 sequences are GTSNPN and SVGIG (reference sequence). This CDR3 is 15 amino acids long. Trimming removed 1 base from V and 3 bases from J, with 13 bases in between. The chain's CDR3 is CAWSGVRSSNQPQHF. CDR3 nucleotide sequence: TGTGCCTGGAGTGGAGTCAGGAGCTCCAATCAGCCCCAGCATTTT. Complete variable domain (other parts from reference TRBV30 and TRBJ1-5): SQTIHQWPATLVQPVGSPLSLECTVEGTSNPNLYWYRQAAGRGLQLLFYSVGIGQISSEVPQNLSASRPQDRQFILSSKKLLLSDSGFYLCAWSGVRSSNQPQHFGDGTRLSIL.

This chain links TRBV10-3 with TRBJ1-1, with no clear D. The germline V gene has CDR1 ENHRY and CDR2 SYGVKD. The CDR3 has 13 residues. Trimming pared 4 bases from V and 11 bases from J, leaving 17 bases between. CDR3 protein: CAISGRFEDQAFF. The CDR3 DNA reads TGTGCCATCAGTGGTAGATTCGAGGATCAGGCTTTCTTT.

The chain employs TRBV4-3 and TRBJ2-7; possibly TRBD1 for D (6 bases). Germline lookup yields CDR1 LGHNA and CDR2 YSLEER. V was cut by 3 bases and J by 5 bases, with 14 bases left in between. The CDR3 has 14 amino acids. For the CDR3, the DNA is TGCGCCAGCAGCCAGAACCAGGGGCGACACGAGCAGTACTTC. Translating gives CASSQNQGRHEQYF.

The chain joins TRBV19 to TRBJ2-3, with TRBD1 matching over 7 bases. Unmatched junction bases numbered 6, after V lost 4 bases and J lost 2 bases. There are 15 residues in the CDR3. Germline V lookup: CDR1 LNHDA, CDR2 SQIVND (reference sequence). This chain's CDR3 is CASSTWTGPTDTQYF. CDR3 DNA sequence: TGTGCCAGTAGTACCTGGACAGGTCCCACAGATACGCAGTATTTT.

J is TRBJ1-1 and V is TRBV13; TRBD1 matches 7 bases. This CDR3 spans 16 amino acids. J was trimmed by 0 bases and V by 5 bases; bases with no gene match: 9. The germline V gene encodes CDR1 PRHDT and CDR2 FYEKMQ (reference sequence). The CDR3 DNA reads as TGTGCCAGCAGCCCGGCCGGGACAGCCTTGAACACTGAAGCTTTCTTT. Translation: CASSPAGTALNTEAFF.

The DNA of the CDR3 is TGCGCCAGCAGCCTCAAGGTAGGGGGCATGAACACTGAAGCTTTCTTT. This gives the protein CASSLKVGGMNTEAFF. V is TRBV4-3 and J is TRBJ1-1, with 7 nucleotides matching TRBD1. The CDR3 has 16 residues. Looked up from germline, CDR1 is LGHNA and CDR2 is YSLEER. The V gene end was trimmed by 4 bases and the J gene end by 0 bases; junction bases not matched to a gene: 8.

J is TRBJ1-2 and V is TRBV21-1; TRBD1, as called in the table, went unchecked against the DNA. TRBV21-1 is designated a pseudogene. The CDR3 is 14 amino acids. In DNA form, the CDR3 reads TGTGCCAGCAGCCGCCCGGACAGAAACTATGGCTACACCTTC. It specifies CASSRPDRNYGYTF.

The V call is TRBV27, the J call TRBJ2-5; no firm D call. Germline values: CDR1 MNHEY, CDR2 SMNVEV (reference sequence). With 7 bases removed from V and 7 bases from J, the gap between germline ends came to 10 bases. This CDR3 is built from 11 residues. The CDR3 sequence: CASKGRMTQYF. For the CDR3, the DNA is TGTGCCAGCAAGGGCAGGATGACCCAGTACTTC.

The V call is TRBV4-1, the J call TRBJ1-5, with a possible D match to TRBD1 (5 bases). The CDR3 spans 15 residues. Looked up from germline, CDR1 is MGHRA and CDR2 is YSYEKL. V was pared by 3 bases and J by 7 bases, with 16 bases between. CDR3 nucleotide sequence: TGCGCCAGCAGCCACGGACTCGGGGCCGGGCAGCCCCAGCATTTT. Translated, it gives CASSHGLGAGQPQHF.

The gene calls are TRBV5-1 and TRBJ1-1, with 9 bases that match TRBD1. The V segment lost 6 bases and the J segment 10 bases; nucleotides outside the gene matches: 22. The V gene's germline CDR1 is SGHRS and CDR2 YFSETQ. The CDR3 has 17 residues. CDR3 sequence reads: CASNKEGPGQGRSGAFF. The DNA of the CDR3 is TGCGCCAGCAACAAAGAGGGTCCGGGACAGGGAAGATCTGGAGCTTTCTTT.